This TCR beta chain stems from a study of shared clonotypes between healthy human individuals. Study-level background: Researchers drew samples from a couple of women and three men aged 18 to 49. Study results and caveats: In general, naive subsets displayed greater estimated richness than memory subsets did.

The study drew all its donors from Caucasian adults living in Nashville, Tennessee. Into CD45RA+ naive and CD45RA-negative memory subsets, the CD4+ cells were split. The CDR3 has 16 residues. The germline gives CDR1 GTSNPN, CDR2 SVGIG (reference sequence). J was trimmed by 3 bases and V by 5 bases; bases with no gene match: 10. A remark on this clone: As yet, its antigen is unknown.

Sequencing used immunoSEQ multiplex PCR; TCRdb keeps in-frame clones, though not all of them. This table holds fewer than 1.6 million clones, around 98.5% found once. Sequencing was performed on naive CD4+ T cells sorted from blood. Subset defined: CD45RA+ positively selected. The clonotype comes from a young man in good health. The chain carries TRBV30 and TRBJ2-7, with 13 bases aligning to TRBD2. The CDR3 loop is CAWARGTSGAVYEQYF. CDR3 in DNA: TGTGCCTGGGCCCGAGGGACTAGCGGGGCTGTCTACGAGCAGTACTTC.